A single sample is the source of the 9 T cell receptor beta chains below, sequenced in a study of regulatory T cells in long-lasting Graves disease. Noted time point: persistent/refractory GD, antithyroid drugs over 5 years with positive TRAb. The TCR library was prepared using RNA isolated from PBMCs. Construction of the TCR beta libraries employed iRepertoire HTBI primers in conjunction with Arm-PCR of CDR3 regions. MiXCR, applied by TCRdb to the multiplex PCR reads, yields one record per CDR3 protein. The sample consists of approximately 360,000 distinct CDR3 sequences, roughly 24% of them appearing once. The source material was peripheral blood mononuclear cells (PBMCs), sampled when the disease was refractory, from a patient treated with antithyroid drugs. These receptors originate from a middle-aged woman with Graves disease.

This clonotype was counted ten times or more. The chain employs TRBV6-2 or TRBV6-3 and TRBJ1-2; 8 bases are a match to TRBD1. Germline V gene sequence: CDR1 MNHEY, CDR2 SVGEGT. J gave up 6 bases and V 2 bases, and 2 bases lay outside the gene matches. The CDR3 covers 13 residues. CDR3 in DNA: TGTGCCAGCAGTTACGGGACAGGTCATGGCTACACCTTC. Its protein product is CASSYGTGHGYTF.

This clonotype was observed at least ten times. The genes are TRBV6-5 and TRBJ1-1; D perhaps matches TRBD1 (5 bases). This CDR3 is built from 15 residues. CDR1 is MNHEY and CDR2 is SVGAGI in the germline V gene. V was pared by 0 bases and J by 3 bases, with 11 bases between. The CDR3 protein is CASSYSRLGHTEAFF. Here the CDR3 DNA reads TGTGCCAGCAGTTACTCGAGATTGGGACACACTGAAGCTTTCTTT.

The V gene is TRBV7-9, the J gene TRBJ2-7; D is unclear. Trimming pared 3 bases from V and 1 base from J, leaving 4 bases between. Germline lookup yields CDR1 SEHNR and CDR2 FQNEAQ (reference sequence). The CDR3 covers 12 residues. DNA of the CDR3: TGTGCCAGCAGCTTTAAATCCTACGAGCAGTACTTC. It encodes CASSFKSYEQYF.

This clonotype has a handful of counts. The chain links TRBV29-1 to TRBJ2-7, with TRBD2 matching 10 bases. The CDR3 is 14 amino acids. Trimming at V came to 2 bases and at J to 3 bases, leaving 4 bases not matched to a gene. Germline CDR1 reads SQVTM; CDR2 reads ANQGSEA. The CDR3 here is CSVEPSGRVYEQYF. The DNA for the CDR3 is TGCAGCGTTGAACCTAGCGGGAGAGTCTACGAGCAGTACTTC.

This clonotype was seen ten or more times. This rearrangement joins TRBV28 to TRBJ1-2, with D maybe TRBD1 (6 bases). The V end was cut by 6 bases, the J end by 6 bases, with 20 bases between. The CDR3 covers 15 residues. CDR1 is MDHEN, CDR2 SYDVKM, per germline. Written as DNA, the CDR3 is TGTGCCAGCAGAGGCGGACAGCCTAGGTCCCATGGCTACACCTTC. Amino acid sequence: CASRGGQPRSHGYTF.

This rearrangement joins TRBV30 to TRBJ2-7; 11 positions match TRBD2. The V segment lost 6 bases and the J segment 7 bases; nucleotides outside the gene matches: 8. Germline values: CDR1 GTSNPN, CDR2 SVGIG (reference sequence). The CDR3 consists of 13 residues. Written as DNA, the CDR3 is TGTGCCTGTACTAGGGGACTAGCGGAAGAGCAGTACTTC. It codes for CACTRGLAEEQYF.

J is TRBJ2-3 and V is TRBV6-1; 8 bases map to TRBD1. The CDR3 spans 15 residues. In germline, CDR1 is MNHNS, CDR2 SASEGT. V shed 5 bases and J 5 bases; nucleotides not matched to a gene: 9. The CDR3 reads CASSPPRGQGDTQYF. The CDR3 nucleotides read TGTGCCAGCAGTCCCCCCAGGGGGCAGGGAGATACGCAGTATTTT.

This clonotype was seen repeatedly, ten times or more. The genes are TRBV28 and TRBJ2-6; D gene unclear. Germline V gene lookup returns CDR1 MDHEN and CDR2 SYDVKM. The germline V and J ends were trimmed by 6 bases and 1 base, with 10 bases remaining between them. CDR3 size: 15 residues. The CDR3 DNA follows: TGTGCCAGCAGCGCCCCCTGGTCTGGGGCCAACGTCCTGACTTTC. Translated: CASSAPWSGANVLTF.

This clonotype was observed at least ten times. The chain has TRBV7-8 and TRBJ2-5; 7 bases agree with TRBD1. CDR1 is SGHVS and CDR2 is FQNEAQ in the germline V gene. CDR3 length equals 11 residues. The junction had 8 bases not matched to a gene; V was cut back by 7 bases and J by 12 bases. As DNA, the CDR3 is TGTGCCAGCAAGGGGTTTGGACAGGAGTACTTC. The encoded protein is CASKGFGQEYF. The full variable domain, in which reference TRBV7-8 and TRBJ2-5 provide the parts outside the CDR3, is GAGVSQSPRYKVAKRGQDVALRCDPISGHVSLFWYQQALGQGPEFLTYFQNEAQLDKSGLPSDRFFAERPEGSVSTLKIQRTQQEDSAVYLCASKGFGQEYFGPGTRLLVL.